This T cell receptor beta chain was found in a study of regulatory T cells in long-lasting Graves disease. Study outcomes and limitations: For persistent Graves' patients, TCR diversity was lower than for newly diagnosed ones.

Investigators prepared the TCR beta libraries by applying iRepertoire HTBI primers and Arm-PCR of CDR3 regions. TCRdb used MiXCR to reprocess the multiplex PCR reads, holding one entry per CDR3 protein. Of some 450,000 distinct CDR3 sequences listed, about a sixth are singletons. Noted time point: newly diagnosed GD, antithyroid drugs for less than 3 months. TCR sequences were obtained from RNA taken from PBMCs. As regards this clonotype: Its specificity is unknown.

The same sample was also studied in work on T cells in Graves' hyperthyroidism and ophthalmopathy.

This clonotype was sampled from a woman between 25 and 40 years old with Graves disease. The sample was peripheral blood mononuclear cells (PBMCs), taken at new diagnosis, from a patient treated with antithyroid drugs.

Written as DNA, the CDR3 is TGCGCCAGCAGTGAAACAAGCGGGAGCACCTACGAGCAGTACTTC. It encodes CASSETSGSTYEQYF. This chain connects TRBV10-1 to TRBJ2-7; 8 bases agree with TRBD2. CDR3 size: 15 residues. The V gene end was trimmed by 3 bases and the J gene end by 2 bases; junction bases not matched to a gene: 6. Germline V gene lookup returns CDR1 WNHNN and CDR2 SYGVQD (reference sequence).